Here is one T cell receptor beta chain with its context. Data came from immunoSEQ multiplex PCR; TCRdb stores just in-frame clones and leaves some out. The sample includes around 92,000 clones, around 86% of them seen just once. V shed 3 bases and J shed 6 bases, with 8 bases lying between them. The length of the CDR3 is 13 residues. Germline V gives CDR1 SNHLY, CDR2 FYNNEI. The sample originates from a study of blood T cell repertoires in COVID-19. Looking at the study overall: Sample material is recorded as cDNA or gDNA derived from T cells, B-cell-depleted T cells, or PBMCs.

This sequence originates from a human donor in a cohort sampled during active COVID-19. The chain has TRBV2 and TRBJ1-4; D uncertain. What was sequenced was peripheral blood. The DNA of the CDR3 is TGTGCCAGCAGTGACGCGGGGTATGAAAAACTGTTTTTT. Residues: CASSDAGYEKLFF.